There are many counts of the clone carrying this TCR beta chain. Antigen: not known. The data belong to a study of early T cells in non-severe SARS-CoV-2 infection. Across the whole study: Alpha and beta chains were unpaired, from unsorted whole-blood bulk RNA. Whole-study findings and limits: VDJdb-based matching was biased toward anti-spike CD8 responses and missed private and CD4 specificities.

Molecules of cDNA were individually given unique molecular identifiers that were attached to them. One entry per CDR3 protein, called by TCRdb with MiXCR from the 5' RACE reads. Of roughly 45,000 distinct CDR3 sequences listed, about 4.6% are singletons. V lost 7 bases to trimming and J lost 0 bases, with 12 bases between them. The CDR3 sequence is 13 residues long. From germline, CDR1 is SQVTM and CDR2 ANQGSEA. The TCR sequence derives from an adult who was a healthcare worker with PCR-confirmed SARS-CoV-2 infection or an uninfected control (not recorded which). Material for sequencing was whole blood. The chain links TRBV29-1 to TRBJ1-1; D ambiguous. The CDR3 DNA is TGCAGCGCCCTCGGCTGGGTGAACACTGAAGCTTTCTTT. Amino acids: CSALGWVNTEAFF. The whole variable domain, remainder taken from reference TRBV29-1 and TRBJ1-1, is SAVISQKPSRDICQRGTSLTIQCQVDSQVTMMFWYRQQPGQSLTLIATANQGSEATYESGFVIDKFPISRPNLTFSTLTVSNMSPEDSSIYLCSALGWVNTEAFFGQGTRLTVV.